The 5 T cell receptor beta chains presented below share a single source sample, sequenced in a study of CD8+ T cells in alopecia areata. The sequencing template was cDNA reverse transcribed from extracted RNA. The repertoire was sequenced with immunoSEQ multiplex PCR; TCRdb's copy has only in-frame clones and lacks some. This table holds 200,000 to 250,000 clones, approximately 38% found once. The treatment here: oral pan-JAK inhibitor, 5-10 mg twice daily. The material was CD4+ T cells sorted from blood, obtained at week 34, from a patient treated with tofacitinib. The receptor source for this set is a human donor with alopecia areata.

This clone occurred many times. The chain combines TRBV7-2 with TRBJ2-2; TRBD2 agrees at 8 bases. Losses at the gene ends were 3 bases for V and 1 base for J; bases not matched to a gene: 4. The CDR3 contains 16 residues. Germline-derived CDR1 and CDR2 are SGHTA and FQGNSA. CDR3 in DNA: TGTGCCAGCAGCTTTCCCCGGGGGGGGAACACCGGGGAGCTGTTTTTT. Residues: CASSFPRGGNTGELFF.

This clone has only a few counts. CDR3 coding DNA: TGTGCCAGCAGCCCGGGACTAGCGGGGGGAAACACCGGGGAGCTGTTTTTT. This sequence encodes CASSPGLAGGNTGELFF. The chain recombines TRBV7-9 with TRBJ2-2; 15 bases are shared with TRBD2. Germline V gives CDR1 SEHNR, CDR2 FQNEAQ (reference sequence). V gave up 5 bases and J gave up 2 bases; unmatched junction bases: 3. The CDR3 has 17 residues.

This clone showed up just a few times. The gene calls are TRBV2 and TRBJ2-1; TRBD1 agrees at 11 bases. The germline gives CDR1 SNHLY, CDR2 FYNNEI. CDR3 length: 15 amino acids. After removal of 8 bases from V and 6 bases from J, the junction contained 9 bases not matched to a gene. The CDR3 nucleotides read TGTGCCAGCGGGTCGGACAGGGGGCAAGGCAATGAGCAGTTCTTC. It yields the protein CASGSDRGQGNEQFF.

With respect to this clone: The CDR3 does not end in the conserved phenylalanine or tryptophan, so this is likely a read error. The DNA is omitted, as the CDR3 cannot be located on it reliably, and the CDR3 follows TCRdb's listing. The rearrangement links TRBV11-1 to TRBJ2-3; the table's D gene call, TRBD2, was not cross checked with the DNA. Germline lookup yields CDR1 SGHAT and CDR2 FQDESV (reference sequence). The CDR3 contains 13 residues when both ends are counted. CDR3 sequence reads: CASSLDAEPPVSV.

This clone was seen only a few times. The chain combines TRBV11-2 with TRBJ2-7; 7 nucleotides line up with TRBD1. Unmatched junction bases numbered 10, after V lost 7 bases and J lost 7 bases. This CDR3 has 13 residues. The germline V gene has CDR1 SGHAT and CDR2 FQNNGV. DNA for the CDR3: TGTGCCAGCACCAGAGGGGCAGGGGGAGAGCAGTACTTC. The encoded protein is CASTRGAGGEQYF.